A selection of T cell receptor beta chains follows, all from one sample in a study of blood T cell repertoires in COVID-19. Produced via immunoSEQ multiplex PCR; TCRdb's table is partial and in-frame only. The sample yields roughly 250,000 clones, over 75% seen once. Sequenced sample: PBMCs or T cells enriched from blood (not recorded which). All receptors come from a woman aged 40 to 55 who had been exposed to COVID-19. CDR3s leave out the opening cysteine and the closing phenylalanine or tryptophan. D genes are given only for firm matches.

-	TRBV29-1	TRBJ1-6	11	SVRQNAASPLH
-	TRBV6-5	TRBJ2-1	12	ASRQGSRGWGQF
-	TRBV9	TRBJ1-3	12	ASSVQGPGNTIY
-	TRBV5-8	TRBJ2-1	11	ASSPIQGNEQF
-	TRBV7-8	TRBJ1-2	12	ASSLSRGNYGYT
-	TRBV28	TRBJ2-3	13	ASSLGDGATDTQY
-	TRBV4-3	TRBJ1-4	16	ASSQDLWVGSTNEKLF
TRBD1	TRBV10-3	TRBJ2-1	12	AISVRDRVDEQF
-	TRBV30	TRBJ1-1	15	AWSRGKFDMPNTEAF
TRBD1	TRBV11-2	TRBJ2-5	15	ASSLVAGTVGKETQY
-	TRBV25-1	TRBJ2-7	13	ASSDSGASSYEQY
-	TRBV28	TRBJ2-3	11	ASTPDSTDTQY
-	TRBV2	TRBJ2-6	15	ASSVKTGHSGANVLT
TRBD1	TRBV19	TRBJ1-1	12	ASIARDRDTEAF
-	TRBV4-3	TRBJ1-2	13	ASSQEFYRGHGYT
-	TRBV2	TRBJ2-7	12	ASTEDTLSYEQY
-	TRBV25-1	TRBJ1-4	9	ASRGTEKEF
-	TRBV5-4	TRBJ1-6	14	ASSLPDTPSYSPLH
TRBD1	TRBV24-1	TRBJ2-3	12	ATASGGVPDTQY
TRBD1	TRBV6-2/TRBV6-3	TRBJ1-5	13	ASSSGTGELQPQH
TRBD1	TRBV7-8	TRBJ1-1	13	ASSLKQGAGWGAF
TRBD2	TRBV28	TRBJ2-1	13	ASSPGGWLYNEQF
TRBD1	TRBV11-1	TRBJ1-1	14	ASSRTGFTMNTEAF
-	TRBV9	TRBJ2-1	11	ASSVEGYNEQF
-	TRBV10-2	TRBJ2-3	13	ASSRELVSTDTQY
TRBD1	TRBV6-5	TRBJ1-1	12	ASRGQKVATEAF
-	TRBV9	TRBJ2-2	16	ASTRSGSGGTDTGELF
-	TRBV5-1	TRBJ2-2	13	ASSLSMVPAGELF
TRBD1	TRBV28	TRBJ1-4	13	ASRPTGVRQEKLF
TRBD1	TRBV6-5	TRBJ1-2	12	ASLPGQGARGYT